Detailed here is one T cell receptor beta chain. Its target is unknown. The sample originates from a study of CXCR3-negative and CXCR3-positive naive CD8 T cells. Broader study findings: CXCR3-positive naive cells carried more hydrophobic TRB CDR3s than CXCR3-negative naive cells did.

UMI labels and 5' RACE were used to prepare the TRB cDNA libraries. One entry per CDR3 protein, without DNA, is what TCRdb gives after re-calling the 5' RACE reads. This sample's table reports approximately 90,000 distinct CDR3 sequences. The length of the CDR3 is 12 residues. Germline lookup yields CDR1 MNHNS and CDR2 SASEGT. The chain is built from TRBV6-1 and TRBJ2-1; TCRdb's D call of TRBD1 is untestable without DNA. This receptor was identified in a human donor in good health. Some clones in this sample may be carry-over from other donors' samples. Sequencing was performed on naive CXCR3+ CD8+ T cells from blood. Subset reported: CD45RO-CCR7+CD27+CD95- naive CD8+ T cells expressing CXCR3 (TNR3+). This CDR3 reads CASSEGADEQFF.